This T cell receptor (beta chain) was sequenced for a study of T-cell memory formation after mild COVID-19. Turning to the study itself: The TCR clusters were mostly specific to one donor.

Study-wide points: Still unconfirmed is whether the second-wave clones peaking on day 37 recognized SARS-CoV-2.

This clonotype was detected only a few times. What it binds is not known. This CDR3 has 16 amino acids. The germline V gene encodes CDR1 MNHNS and CDR2 SASEGT. J was trimmed by 5 bases and V by 6 bases; bases with no gene match: 7. TCRdb called the 5' RACE reads again in MiXCR, with one record for every CDR3 protein. The table includes under 90,000 distinct CDR3 sequences, about 15% detected once. The chain uses TRBV6-1 and TRBJ2-1; 13 nucleotides line up with TRBD2. Sequencing used PBMCs or a T cell subset sorted from them (not recorded which). The clonotype was recovered from an adult woman who had mild COVID-19 (a few samples of this study predate the infection). Cell type and time point are not known. The CDR3 region has the DNA TGTGCCAGCAGCCGATCACTAGCGGGGGGGCACAATGAGCAGTTCTTC. Protein: CASSRSLAGGHNEQFF.